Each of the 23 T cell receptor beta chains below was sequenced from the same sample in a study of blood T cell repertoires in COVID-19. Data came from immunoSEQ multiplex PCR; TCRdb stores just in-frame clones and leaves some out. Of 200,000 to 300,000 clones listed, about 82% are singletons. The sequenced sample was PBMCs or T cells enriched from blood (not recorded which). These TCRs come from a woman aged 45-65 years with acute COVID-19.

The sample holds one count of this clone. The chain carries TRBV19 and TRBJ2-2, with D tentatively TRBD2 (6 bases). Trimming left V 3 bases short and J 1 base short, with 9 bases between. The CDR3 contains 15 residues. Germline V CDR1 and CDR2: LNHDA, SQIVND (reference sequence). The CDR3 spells CASSMNGGNTGELFF. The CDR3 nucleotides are TGTGCCAGTAGTATGAACGGGGGGAACACCGGGGAGCTGTTTTTT.

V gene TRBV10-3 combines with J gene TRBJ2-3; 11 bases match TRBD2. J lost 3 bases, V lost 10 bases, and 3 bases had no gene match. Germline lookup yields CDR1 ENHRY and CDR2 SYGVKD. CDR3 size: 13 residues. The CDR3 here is CANSGGVTDTQYF. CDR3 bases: TGTGCCAATAGCGGGGGGGTAACAGATACGCAGTATTTT.

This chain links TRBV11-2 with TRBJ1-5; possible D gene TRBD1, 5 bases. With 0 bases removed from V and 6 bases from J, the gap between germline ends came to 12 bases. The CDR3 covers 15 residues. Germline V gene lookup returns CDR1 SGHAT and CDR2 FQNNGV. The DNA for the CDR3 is TGTGCCAGCAGCTTAGAACGACAGACAGTTCAGCCCCAGCATTTT. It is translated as CASSLERQTVQPQHF.

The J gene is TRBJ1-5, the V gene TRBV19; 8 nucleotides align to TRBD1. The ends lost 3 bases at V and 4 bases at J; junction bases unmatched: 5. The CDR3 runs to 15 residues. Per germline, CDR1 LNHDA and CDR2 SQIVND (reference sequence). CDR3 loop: CASSIGTGGNQPQHF. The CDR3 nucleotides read TGTGCCAGTAGTATCGGAACAGGGGGGAATCAGCCCCAGCATTTT.

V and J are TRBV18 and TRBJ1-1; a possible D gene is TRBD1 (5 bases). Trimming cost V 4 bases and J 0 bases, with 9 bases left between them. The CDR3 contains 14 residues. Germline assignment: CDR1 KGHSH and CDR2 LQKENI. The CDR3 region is CASSQTQVNTEAFF. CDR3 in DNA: TGTGCCAGCTCACAGACACAGGTGAACACTGAAGCTTTCTTT.

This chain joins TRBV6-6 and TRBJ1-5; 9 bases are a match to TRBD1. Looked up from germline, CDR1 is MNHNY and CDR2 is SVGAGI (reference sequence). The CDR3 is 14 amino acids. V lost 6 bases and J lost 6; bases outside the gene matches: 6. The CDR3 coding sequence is TGTGCCAGCAGGGAAGACAGGGGGGGTCAGCCCCAGCATTTT. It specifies CASREDRGGQPQHF.

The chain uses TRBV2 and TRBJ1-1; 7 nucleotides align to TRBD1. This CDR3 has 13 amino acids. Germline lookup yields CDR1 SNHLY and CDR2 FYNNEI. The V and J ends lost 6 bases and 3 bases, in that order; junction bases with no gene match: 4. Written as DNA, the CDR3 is TGTGCCAGCAGAGGACAGGCGGACACTGAAGCTTTCTTT. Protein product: CASRGQADTEAFF.

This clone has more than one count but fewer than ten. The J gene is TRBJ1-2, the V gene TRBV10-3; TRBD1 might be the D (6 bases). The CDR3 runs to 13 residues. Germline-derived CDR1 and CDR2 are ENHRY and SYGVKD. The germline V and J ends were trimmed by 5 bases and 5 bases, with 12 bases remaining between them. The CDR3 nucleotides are TGTGCCATCAGTTCCAGGGGTGGGTATGGCTACACCTTC. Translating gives CAISSRGGYGYTF.

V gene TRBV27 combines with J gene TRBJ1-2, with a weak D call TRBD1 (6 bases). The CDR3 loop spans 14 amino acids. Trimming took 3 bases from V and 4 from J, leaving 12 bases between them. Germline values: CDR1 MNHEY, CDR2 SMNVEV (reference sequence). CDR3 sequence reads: CASSFSTDSYGYTF. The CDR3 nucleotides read TGTGCCAGCAGTTTCTCGACGGACAGCTATGGCTACACCTTC.

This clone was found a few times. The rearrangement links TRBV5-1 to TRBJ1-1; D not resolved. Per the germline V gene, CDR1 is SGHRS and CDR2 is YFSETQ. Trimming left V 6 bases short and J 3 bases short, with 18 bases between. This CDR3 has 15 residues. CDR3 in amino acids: CASTITPRGHTEAFF. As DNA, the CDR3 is TGCGCCAGCACAATTACCCCGCGCGGGCACACTGAAGCTTTCTTT.

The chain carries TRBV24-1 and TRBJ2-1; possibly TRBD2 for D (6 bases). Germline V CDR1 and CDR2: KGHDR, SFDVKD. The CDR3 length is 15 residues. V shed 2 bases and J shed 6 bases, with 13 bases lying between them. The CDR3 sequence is CATSDSVDGGNEQFF. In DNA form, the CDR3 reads TGTGCCACCAGTGATTCTGTTGACGGGGGCAATGAGCAGTTCTTC.

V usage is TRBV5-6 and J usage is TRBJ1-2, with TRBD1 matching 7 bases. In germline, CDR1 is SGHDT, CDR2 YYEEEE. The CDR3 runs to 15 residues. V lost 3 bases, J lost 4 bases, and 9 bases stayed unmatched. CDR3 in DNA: TGTGCCAGCAGCTGGACCGGGACAGAAATCTATGGCTACACCTTC. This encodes CASSWTGTEIYGYTF.

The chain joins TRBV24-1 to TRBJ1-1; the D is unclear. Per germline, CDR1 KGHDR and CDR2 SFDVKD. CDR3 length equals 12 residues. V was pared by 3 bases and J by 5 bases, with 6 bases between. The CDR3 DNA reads TGTGCCACCAGTGATCCGGGAACTGAAGCTTTCTTT. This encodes CATSDPGTEAFF.

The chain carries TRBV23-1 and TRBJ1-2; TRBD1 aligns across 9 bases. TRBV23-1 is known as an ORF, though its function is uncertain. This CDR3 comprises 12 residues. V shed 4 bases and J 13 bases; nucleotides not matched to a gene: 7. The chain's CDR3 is CASSRDTTGGTF. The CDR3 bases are TGCGCCAGCAGTCGAGATACGACAGGGGGCACCTTC.

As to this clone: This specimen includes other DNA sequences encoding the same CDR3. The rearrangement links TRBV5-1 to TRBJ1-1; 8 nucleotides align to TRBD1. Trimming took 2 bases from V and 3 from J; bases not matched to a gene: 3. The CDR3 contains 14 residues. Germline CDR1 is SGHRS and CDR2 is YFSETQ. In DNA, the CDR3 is TGCGCCAGCAGCTTTACAGGGGGGGACACTGAAGCTTTCTTT. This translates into CASSFTGGDTEAFF.

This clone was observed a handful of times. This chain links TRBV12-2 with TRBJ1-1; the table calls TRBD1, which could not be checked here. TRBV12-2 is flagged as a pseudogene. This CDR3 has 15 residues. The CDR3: CASRIRQGSNTEAFF. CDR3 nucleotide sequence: TGTGCAAGTCGCATAAGACAGGGCTCGAACACTGAAGCTTTCTTT.

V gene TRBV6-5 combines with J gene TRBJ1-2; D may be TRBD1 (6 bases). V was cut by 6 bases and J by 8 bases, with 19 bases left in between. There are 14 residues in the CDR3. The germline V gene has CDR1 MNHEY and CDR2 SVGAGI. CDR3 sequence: CASRFSTGSSGYTF. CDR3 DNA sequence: TGTGCCAGCAGATTTAGTACAGGGTCGAGCGGCTACACCTTC.

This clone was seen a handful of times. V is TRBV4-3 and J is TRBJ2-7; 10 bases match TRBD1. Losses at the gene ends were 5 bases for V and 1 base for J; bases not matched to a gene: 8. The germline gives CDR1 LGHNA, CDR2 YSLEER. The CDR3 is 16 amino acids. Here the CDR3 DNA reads TGCGCCAGCAGCTACTCGGGGACAGGGGAGTCCTACGAGCAGTACTTC. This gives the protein CASSYSGTGESYEQYF.

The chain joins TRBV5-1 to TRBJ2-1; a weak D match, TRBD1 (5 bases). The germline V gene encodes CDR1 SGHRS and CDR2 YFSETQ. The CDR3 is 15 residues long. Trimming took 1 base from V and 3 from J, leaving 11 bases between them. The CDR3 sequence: CASSLISGNYNEQFF. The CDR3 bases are TGCGCCAGCAGCTTGATCTCAGGGAACTACAATGAGCAGTTCTTC.

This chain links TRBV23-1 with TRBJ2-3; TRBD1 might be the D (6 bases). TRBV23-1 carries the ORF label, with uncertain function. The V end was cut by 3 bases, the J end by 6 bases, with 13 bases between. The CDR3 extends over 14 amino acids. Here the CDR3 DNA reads TGCGCCAGCAGTCAGGAGGACAGTGGGGATACGCAGTATTTT. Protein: CASSQEDSGDTQYF.

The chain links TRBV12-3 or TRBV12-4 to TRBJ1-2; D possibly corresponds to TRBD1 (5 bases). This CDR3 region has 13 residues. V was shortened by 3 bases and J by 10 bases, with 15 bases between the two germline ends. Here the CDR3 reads CASSFERGYVYTF. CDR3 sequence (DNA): TGTGCCAGCAGTTTCGAAAGGGGTTACGTCTACACCTTC.

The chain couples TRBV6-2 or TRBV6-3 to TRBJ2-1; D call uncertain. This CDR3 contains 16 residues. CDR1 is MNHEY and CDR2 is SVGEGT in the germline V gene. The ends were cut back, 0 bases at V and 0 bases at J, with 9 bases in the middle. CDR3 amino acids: CASSYSAQASYNEQFF. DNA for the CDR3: TGTGCCAGCAGTTACTCGGCTCAGGCCTCCTACAATGAGCAGTTCTTC.

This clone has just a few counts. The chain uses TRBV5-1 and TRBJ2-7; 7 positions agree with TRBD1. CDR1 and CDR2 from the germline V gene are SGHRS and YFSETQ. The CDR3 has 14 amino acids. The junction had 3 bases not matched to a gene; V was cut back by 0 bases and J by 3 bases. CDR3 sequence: CASSLGDSYYEQYF. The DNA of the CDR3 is TGCGCCAGCAGCTTGGGGGACAGCTACTACGAGCAGTACTTC.